The 28 T cell receptor beta chains below were found in one sample sequenced in a study of T cell responses to AZD1222 COVID-19 vaccine. Produced via immunoSEQ multiplex PCR; TCRdb's table is partial and in-frame only. The sample lists about 130,000 clones, about 90% occurring once. Source: peripheral blood, taken on day 0 of MenACWY control vaccination. Every receptor here comes from an adult in good health.

V and J are TRBV3-1 (or the pseudogene TRBV3-2) and TRBJ1-4; D call uncertain. The V end was cut by 0 bases, the J end by 15 bases, with 14 bases between. This CDR3 spans 13 amino acids. CDR1 LGHDT and CDR2 YNNKEL come from the germline V gene (reference sequence). The CDR3 loop reads CASSQDRFLQVFF. As DNA, the CDR3 is TGTGCCAGCAGCCAAGACAGGTTTCTCCAGGTGTTTTTT.

The chain couples TRBV19 to TRBJ2-3; 7 bases fit TRBD2. CDR1 is LNHDA and CDR2 is SQIVND in the germline V gene (reference sequence). The CDR3 has 16 residues. The J segment lost 4 bases and the V segment lost 5 bases, leaving 12 bases of the junction unmatched. This CDR3 reads CASSLPEAGVADTQYF. For the CDR3, the DNA is TGTGCCAGTAGTCTACCGGAGGCGGGAGTGGCAGATACGCAGTATTTT.

The chain uses TRBV3-1 (or the pseudogene TRBV3-2) and TRBJ1-6; D remains unclear. The CDR3 consists of 13 residues. Germline CDR1 is LGHDT and CDR2 is YNNKEL (reference sequence). Trimming pared 0 bases from V and 11 bases from J, leaving 8 bases between. This chain's CDR3 is CASSQDLLTPLHF. CDR3 DNA sequence: TGTGCCAGCAGCCAAGATCTTCTGACACCCCTCCACTTT.

This clone has a handful of counts. The V call is TRBV18, the J call TRBJ1-1, with TRBD1 matching over 7 bases. The CDR3 extends over 14 amino acids. The ends lost 6 bases at V and 1 base at J; junction bases unmatched: 5. Germline CDR1 KGHSH, CDR2 LQKENI. The CDR3 here is CASSLNRGNTEAFF. The CDR3 coding sequence is TGTGCCAGCTCGCTAAACAGGGGGAACACTGAAGCTTTCTTT.

The chain links TRBV28 to TRBJ2-7, with no clear D. In germline, CDR1 is MDHEN, CDR2 SYDVKM. Trimming took off 6 bases at V and 0 bases at J, with 12 bases between the two ends. This CDR3 comprises 14 residues. The CDR3 sequence: CASSPPRSSYEQYF. The CDR3 DNA follows: TGTGCCAGCAGCCCCCCCAGAAGCTCCTACGAGCAGTACTTC.

CDR3 amino acids: CASSTRTSGSQSTDTQYF. CDR3 coding DNA: TGTGCCAGTAGTACTCGGACTAGCGGGAGCCAAAGCACAGATACGCAGTATTTT. This sequence joins TRBV19 and TRBJ2-3; 13 nucleotides match TRBD2. The germline V gene has CDR1 LNHDA and CDR2 SQIVND (reference sequence). The CDR3 spans 18 residues. J lost 0 bases, V lost 4 bases, and 7 bases had no gene match.

CDR3 protein: CASSLGGNTEAFF. The CDR3 DNA is TGTGCCAGCAGCCTAGGGGGTAACACTGAAGCTTTCTTT. J is TRBJ1-1 and V is TRBV28; D is possibly TRBD1 (6 bases). The CDR3 contains 13 residues. Germline loops: CDR1 MDHEN, CDR2 SYDVKM. The V end was cut by 6 bases, the J end by 2 bases, with 10 bases between.

The CDR3 DNA sequence: TGTGCCAGCAGTTTCAGACAGGCCTCCTACGAGCAGTACTTC. This translates into CASSFRQASYEQYF. V usage is TRBV27 and J usage is TRBJ2-7, with D maybe TRBD1 (6 bases). The CDR3 consists of 14 residues. Germline-derived CDR1 and CDR2 are MNHEY and SMNVEV (reference sequence). The V end lost 3 bases, the J end lost 0 bases, and 9 bases lay between the germline ends.

The rearrangement uses TRBV4-1 and TRBJ2-1, with TRBD2 matching over 8 bases. Germline assignment: CDR1 MGHRA and CDR2 YSYEKL. This CDR3 has 16 amino acids. The ends lost 1 base at V and 3 bases at J; junction bases unmatched: 5. CDR3 sequence: CASSQGRTSGYNEQFF. The DNA for the CDR3 is TGCGCCAGCAGCCAAGGGCGAACTAGCGGCTACAATGAGCAGTTCTTC.

V gene TRBV2 combines with J gene TRBJ1-4; D is perhaps TRBD1 (5 bases). The CDR3 totals 12 residues. Per germline, CDR1 SNHLY and CDR2 FYNNEI. V was shortened by 7 bases and J by 16 bases, with 19 bases between the two germline ends. The CDR3 region is CASTANLGQTFF. DNA for the CDR3: TGTGCCAGCACCGCCAATCTCGGACAAACGTTTTTT.

The J gene is TRBJ2-7, the V gene TRBV29-1, with D unresolved. The CDR3 has 15 residues. Trimming took 8 bases from V and 3 from J, leaving 23 bases between them. CDR1 and CDR2 (germline): SQVTM, ANQGSEA. For the CDR3, the DNA is TGCAGCTCTGTTTGGCTTTCCCAACCCCACTACGAGCAGTACTTC. This sequence encodes CSSVWLSQPHYEQYF.

V usage is TRBV4-1 and J usage is TRBJ2-7; D might be TRBD1 (6 bases). Germline CDR1 reads MGHRA; CDR2 reads YSYEKL. The length of the CDR3 is 14 residues. V shed 3 bases and J shed 3 bases, with 12 bases lying between them. The chain's CDR3 is CASSHRDTGYEQYF. CDR3 nucleotide sequence: TGCGCCAGCAGCCACCGGGACACCGGCTACGAGCAGTACTTC.

This clone came up once. This sequence joins TRBV6-5 and TRBJ2-1; 14 bases align to TRBD2. The ends lost 6 bases at V and 7 bases at J; junction bases unmatched: 5. This CDR3 is built from 15 residues. Germline CDR1 and CDR2: MNHEY and SVGAGI. CDR3 region: CASRPGTSGSNEQFF. CDR3 coding DNA: TGTGCCAGCAGGCCCGGGACTAGCGGGAGTAATGAGCAGTTCTTC.

V gene TRBV28 combines with J gene TRBJ1-1; 7 positions match TRBD1. The CDR3 contains 13 residues. The J segment lost 0 bases and the V segment lost 7 bases, leaving 2 bases of the junction unmatched. CDR1 and CDR2 (germline): MDHEN, SYDVKM. The CDR3 reads CASMDRLNTEAFF. The CDR3 nucleotides read TGTGCCAGCATGGACAGGTTGAACACTGAAGCTTTCTTT.

The rearrangement uses TRBV6-5 and TRBJ1-1, with a weak D call TRBD1 (6 bases). This CDR3 spans 14 amino acids. V shed 6 bases and J shed 4 bases, with 15 bases lying between them. Germline CDR1 and CDR2: MNHEY and SVGAGI. CDR3 in amino acids: CASRATDRPTEAFF. CDR3 coding DNA: TGTGCCAGCAGGGCCACCGACAGGCCCACTGAAGCTTTCTTT.

This clone was observed a single time. V and J are TRBV18 and TRBJ1-2; the match to TRBD1 covers 7 bases. CDR1 KGHSH and CDR2 LQKENI come from the germline V gene. Germline trimming cut 3 bases from V and 4 bases from J; bases unmatched to any gene: 11. The CDR3 is 16 residues long. This CDR3 is CASSPGLQGTVYGYTF. DNA of the CDR3: TGTGCCAGCTCACCGGGACTACAGGGGACAGTCTATGGCTACACCTTC.

This clone was counted once. The CDR3 nucleotides read TGTGCCACCAGTGATCCCGGGACAGTAAAGACAGATCAGCCCCAGCATTTT. Translated, it gives CATSDPGTVKTDQPQHF. The gene calls are TRBV24-1 and TRBJ1-5, with 7 bases fitting TRBD1. The V gene's germline CDR1 is KGHDR and CDR2 SFDVKD. With 3 bases clipped from V and 5 bases from J, the junction kept 12 bases outside the gene matches. The CDR3 has 17 residues.

This chain joins TRBV7-9 and TRBJ2-2, with 15 bases that match TRBD2. The CDR3 runs to 18 residues. J lost 9 bases, V lost 5 bases, and 13 bases had no gene match. Germline assignment: CDR1 SEHNR and CDR2 FQNEAQ (reference sequence). This chain's CDR3 is CASSNLARGLAGGRELFF. The DNA of the CDR3 is TGTGCCAGCAGCAATCTAGCCCGGGGACTAGCGGGAGGCAGGGAGCTGTTTTTT.

The gene calls are TRBV10-1 and TRBJ2-7; TRBD2 is a possible D gene (6 bases). This CDR3 region has 15 residues. CDR1 and CDR2 from the germline V gene are WNHNN and SYGVQD (reference sequence). Trimming pared 4 bases from V and 6 bases from J, leaving 19 bases between. The CDR3 sequence: CASSGQFSTGGEQYF. Here the CDR3 DNA reads TGCGCCAGCAGTGGACAGTTCTCAACCGGGGGCGAGCAGTACTTC.

V gene TRBV5-6 combines with J gene TRBJ1-2; D ambiguous. V shed 2 bases and J shed 2 bases, with 10 bases lying between them. Looked up from germline, CDR1 is SGHDT and CDR2 is YYEEEE. The CDR3 totals 14 residues. CDR3 DNA sequence: TGTGCCAGCAGCTTTCCCGGGAGCAACTATGGCTACACCTTC. Its translation is CASSFPGSNYGYTF.

The gene calls are TRBV28 and TRBJ1-2, with 9 bases aligning to TRBD1. This CDR3 comprises 15 residues. V lost 6 bases, J lost 4 bases, and 9 bases stayed unmatched. The germline CDR1 and CDR2 sequences are MDHEN and SYDVKM. CDR3 loop: CASSLTGGGIYGYTF. The CDR3 DNA reads TGTGCCAGCAGCCTAACAGGGGGCGGTATCTATGGCTACACCTTC.

The chain combines TRBV9 with TRBJ1-2; TRBD1 is a possible D gene (6 bases). The germline gives CDR1 SGDLS, CDR2 YYNGEE. The CDR3 is 15 amino acids. The germline V and J ends were trimmed by 0 bases and 5 bases, with 14 bases remaining between them. The CDR3 DNA is TGTGCCAGCAGCGTAGCTACTTCCCAGGGGTATGGCTACACCTTC. This translates into CASSVATSQGYGYTF.

This chain connects TRBV3-1 (or the pseudogene TRBV3-2) to TRBJ2-3; no definite D call. Between the trimmed V and J ends, which lost 0 bases and 4 bases, there was a span of 8 bases. CDR1 and CDR2 from the germline V gene are LGHDT and YNNKEL (reference sequence). This CDR3 region has 14 residues. Here the CDR3 reads CASSQEWASDTQYF. The CDR3 DNA sequence: TGTGCCAGCAGCCAAGAATGGGCGTCAGATACGCAGTATTTT.

The chain uses TRBV9 and TRBJ2-3; D not resolved. This CDR3 contains 11 residues. Per the germline V gene, CDR1 is SGDLS and CDR2 is YYNGEE. V gave up 0 bases and J gave up 8 bases, with 4 bases separating them. The CDR3 DNA reads as TGTGCCAGCAGCGTAGGACCTACGCAGTATTTT. It encodes CASSVGPTQYF.

This chain links TRBV27 with TRBJ2-2; D gene ambiguous. The CDR3 consists of 14 residues. V was cut by 7 bases and J by 3 bases, with 12 bases left in between. Per germline, CDR1 MNHEY and CDR2 SMNVEV (reference sequence). The CDR3 DNA sequence: TGTGCCAGCACCCGGGCAGCGTACACCGGGGAGCTGTTTTTT. Translating it yields CASTRAAYTGELFF.

As DNA, the CDR3 is TGTGCCAGCAGAGGTCCGGCAGACCACGCTGAAGCTTTCTTT. Its protein product is CASRGPADHAEAFF. The V call is TRBV28, the J call TRBJ1-1; D gene uncertain. CDR1 is MDHEN, CDR2 SYDVKM, per germline. The CDR3 has 14 residues. Deletions cut 6 bases from V and 6 bases from J, with 17 bases between.

CDR3 amino acids: CSVGFPPYEQYF. As DNA, the CDR3 is TGCAGCGTTGGCTTTCCACCATACGAGCAGTACTTC. The V call is TRBV29-1, the J call TRBJ2-7; D remains ambiguous. This CDR3 is 12 amino acids long. CDR1 SQVTM and CDR2 ANQGSEA come from the germline V gene. Trimming pared 4 bases from V and 4 bases from J, leaving 11 bases between.

This sequence joins TRBV30 and TRBJ1-1; no definite D call. The germline V gene has CDR1 GTSNPN and CDR2 SVGIG (reference sequence). V dropped 0 bases and J dropped 12 bases, with 17 bases sitting between them. The CDR3 covers 13 residues. The chain's CDR3 is CAWSVGQTIGSFF. The CDR3 nucleotides are TGTGCCTGGAGTGTAGGCCAGACAATAGGGTCTTTCTTT.